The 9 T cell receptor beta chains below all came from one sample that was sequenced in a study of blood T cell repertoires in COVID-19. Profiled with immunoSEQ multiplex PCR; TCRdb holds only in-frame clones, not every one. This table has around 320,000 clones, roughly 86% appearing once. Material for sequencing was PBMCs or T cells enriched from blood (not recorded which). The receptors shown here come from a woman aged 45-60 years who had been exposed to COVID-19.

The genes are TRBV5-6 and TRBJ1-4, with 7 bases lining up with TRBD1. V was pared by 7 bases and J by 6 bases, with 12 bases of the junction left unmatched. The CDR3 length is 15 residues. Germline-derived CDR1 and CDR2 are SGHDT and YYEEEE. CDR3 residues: CASPVRGGWYEKLFF. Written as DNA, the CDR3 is TGTGCCAGCCCCGTCAGAGGGGGCTGGTATGAAAAACTGTTTTTT.

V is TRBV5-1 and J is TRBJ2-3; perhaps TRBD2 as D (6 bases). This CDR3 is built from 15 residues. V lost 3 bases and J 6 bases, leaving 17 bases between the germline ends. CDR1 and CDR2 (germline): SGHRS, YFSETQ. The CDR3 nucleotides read TGCGCCAGCAGCTCCCCGGGGGTACCCCCGGATACGCAGTATTTT. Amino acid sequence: CASSSPGVPPDTQYF.

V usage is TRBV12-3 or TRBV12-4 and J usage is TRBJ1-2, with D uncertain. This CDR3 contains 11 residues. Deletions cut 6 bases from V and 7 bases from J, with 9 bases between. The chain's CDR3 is CASSWEGGYTF. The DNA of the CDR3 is TGTGCCAGCAGCTGGGAGGGTGGCTACACCTTC.

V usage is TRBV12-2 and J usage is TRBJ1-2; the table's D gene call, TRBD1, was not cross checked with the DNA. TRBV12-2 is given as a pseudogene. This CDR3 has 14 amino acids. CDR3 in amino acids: CASRLAQGDRGYTF. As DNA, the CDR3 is TGTGCAAGTCGCTTAGCGCAAGGGGATAGGGGCTACACCTTC.

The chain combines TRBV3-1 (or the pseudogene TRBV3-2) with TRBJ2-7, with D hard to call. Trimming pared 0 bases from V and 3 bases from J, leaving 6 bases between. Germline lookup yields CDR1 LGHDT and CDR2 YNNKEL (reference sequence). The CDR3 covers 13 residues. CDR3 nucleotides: TGTGCCAGCAGCCAAGACAGACACTACGAGCAGTACTTC. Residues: CASSQDRHYEQYF.

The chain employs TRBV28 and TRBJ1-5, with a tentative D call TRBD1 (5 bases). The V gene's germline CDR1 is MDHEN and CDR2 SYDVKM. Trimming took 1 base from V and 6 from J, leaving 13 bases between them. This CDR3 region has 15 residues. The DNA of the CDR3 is TGTGCCAGCAGTTTATTGGCCAGGGCGGCTCAGCCCCAGCATTTT. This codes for CASSLLARAAQPQHF.

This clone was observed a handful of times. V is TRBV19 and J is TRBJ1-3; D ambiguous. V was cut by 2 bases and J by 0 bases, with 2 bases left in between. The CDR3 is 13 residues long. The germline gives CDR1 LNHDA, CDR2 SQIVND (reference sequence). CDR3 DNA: TGTGCCAGTAGTATACGCTCTGGAAACACCATATATTTT. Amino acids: CASSIRSGNTIYF.

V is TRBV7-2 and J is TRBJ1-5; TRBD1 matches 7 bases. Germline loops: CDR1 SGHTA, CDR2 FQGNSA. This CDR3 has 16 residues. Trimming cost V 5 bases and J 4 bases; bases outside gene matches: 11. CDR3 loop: CASSPETGWGNQPQHF. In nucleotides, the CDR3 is TGTGCCAGCAGCCCCGAGACAGGGTGGGGTAATCAGCCCCAGCATTTT.

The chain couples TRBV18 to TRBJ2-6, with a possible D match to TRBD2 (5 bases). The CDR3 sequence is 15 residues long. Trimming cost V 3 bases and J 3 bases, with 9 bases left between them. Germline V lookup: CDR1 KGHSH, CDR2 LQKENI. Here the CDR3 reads CASSPERVGANVLTF. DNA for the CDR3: TGTGCCAGCTCACCGGAGAGGGTTGGGGCCAACGTCCTGACTTTC.